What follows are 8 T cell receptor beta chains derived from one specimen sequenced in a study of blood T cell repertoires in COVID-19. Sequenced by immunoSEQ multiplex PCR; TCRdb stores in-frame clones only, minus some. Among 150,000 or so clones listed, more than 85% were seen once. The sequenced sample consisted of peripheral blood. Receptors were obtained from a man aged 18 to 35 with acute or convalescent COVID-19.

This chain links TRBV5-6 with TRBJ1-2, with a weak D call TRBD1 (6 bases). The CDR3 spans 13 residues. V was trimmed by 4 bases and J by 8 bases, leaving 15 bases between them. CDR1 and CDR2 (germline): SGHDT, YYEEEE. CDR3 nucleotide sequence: TGTGCCAGCAGCCGGACAGAGGTAGGCGGCTACACCTTC. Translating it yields CASSRTEVGGYTF.

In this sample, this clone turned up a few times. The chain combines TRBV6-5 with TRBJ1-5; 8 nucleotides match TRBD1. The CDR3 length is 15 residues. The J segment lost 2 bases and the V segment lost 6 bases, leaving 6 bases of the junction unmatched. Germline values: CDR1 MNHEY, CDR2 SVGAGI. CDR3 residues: CASREMTGGNQPQHF. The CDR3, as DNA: TGTGCCAGCAGGGAGATGACAGGGGGCAATCAGCCCCAGCATTTT.

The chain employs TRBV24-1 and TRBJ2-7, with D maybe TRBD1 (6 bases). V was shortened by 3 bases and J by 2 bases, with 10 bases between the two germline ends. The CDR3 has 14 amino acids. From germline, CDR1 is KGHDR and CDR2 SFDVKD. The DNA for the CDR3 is TGTGCCACCAGTGATCGGGACAAGACCTACGAGCAGTACTTC. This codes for CATSDRDKTYEQYF.

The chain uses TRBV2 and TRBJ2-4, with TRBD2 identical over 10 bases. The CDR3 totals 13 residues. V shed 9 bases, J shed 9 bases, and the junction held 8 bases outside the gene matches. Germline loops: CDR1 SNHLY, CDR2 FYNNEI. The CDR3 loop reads CASTWTSGIIQYF. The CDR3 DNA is TGTGCCAGTACCTGGACTAGCGGTATCATTCAGTACTTC. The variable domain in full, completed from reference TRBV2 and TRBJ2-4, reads EPEVTQTPSHQVTQMGQEVILRCVPISNHLYFYWYRQILGQKVEFLVSFYNNEISEKSEIFDDQFSVERPDGSNFTLKIRSTKLEDSAMYFCASTWTSGIIQYFGAGTRLSVL.

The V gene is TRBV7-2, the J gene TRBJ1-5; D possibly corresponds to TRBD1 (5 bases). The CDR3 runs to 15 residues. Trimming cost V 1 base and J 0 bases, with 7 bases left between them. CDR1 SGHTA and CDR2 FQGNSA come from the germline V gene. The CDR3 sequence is CASSLGQFSNQPQHF. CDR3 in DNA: TGTGCCAGCAGCTTAGGACAGTTTAGCAATCAGCCCCAGCATTTT.

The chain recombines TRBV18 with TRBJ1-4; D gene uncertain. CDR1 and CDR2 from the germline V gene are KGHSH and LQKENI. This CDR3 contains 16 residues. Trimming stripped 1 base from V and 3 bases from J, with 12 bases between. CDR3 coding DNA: TGTGCCAGCTCACCACTACCTGGCGGGGCTAATGAAAAACTGTTTTTT. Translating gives CASSPLPGGANEKLFF.

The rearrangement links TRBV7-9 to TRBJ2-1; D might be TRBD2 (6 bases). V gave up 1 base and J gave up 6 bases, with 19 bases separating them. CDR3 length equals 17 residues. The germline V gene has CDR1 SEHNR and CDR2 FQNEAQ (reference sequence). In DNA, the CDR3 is TGTGCCAGCAGCTTAGGGCGGGAAGGGCCCCCTCGCAATGAGCAGTTCTTC. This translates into CASSLGREGPPRNEQFF.

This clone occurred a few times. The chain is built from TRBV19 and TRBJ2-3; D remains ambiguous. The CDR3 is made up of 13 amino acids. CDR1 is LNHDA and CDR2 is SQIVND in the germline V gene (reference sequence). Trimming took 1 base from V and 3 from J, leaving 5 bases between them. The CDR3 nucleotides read TGTGCCAGTAGTATAGGAGCTACAGATACGCAGTATTTT. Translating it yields CASSIGATDTQYF.